The source of this T cell receptor beta chain is a study of post-analysis software for immune sequencing data. Findings and caveats of the study: Normalized Chao1 diversity in multiple sclerosis patients fell significantly below that of controls. Patients carried 5 or 6 TRBV segments more frequently than controls did, and TRBV5-6, TRBV5-1 and TRBV20-1 were among them.

Each TCR beta cDNA library carried unique molecular identifiers. TCRdb reprocessed the PCR reads via MiXCR and lists one record per CDR3 protein. The top ten clones hold 11% of a sample with almost 700,000 distinct CDR3 sequences, 55% to 70% of them seen once. Notes on this clonotype: Antigen: not known.

J was trimmed by 2 bases and V by 7 bases; bases with no gene match: 9. Germline values: CDR1 MNHEY, CDR2 SVGAGI. This CDR3 is 15 amino acids long. This sequence joins TRBV6-5 and TRBJ2-3, with 7 bases lining up with TRBD2. What was sequenced was blood. The origin of this receptor is a girl aged 2 to 9 with multiple sclerosis. CDR3 sequence reads: CASTGPGGPTDTQYF. The CDR3, as DNA: TGTGCCAGCACCGGCCCGGGAGGACCCACAGATACGCAGTATTTT.